The 9 T cell receptor beta chains given below trace back to one sample, sequenced in a study of siplizumab effects on memory and regulatory T cells. Sequencing was performed with immunoSEQ multiplex PCR; in TCRdb, only in-frame clones are kept and a portion is missing. Among some 120,000 clones, just over 90% were seen once, and the ten largest hold around 0.15%. The sample comprised non-Treg CD4+ T cells sorted from blood. Every receptor here comes from a human donor in good health.

V and J are TRBV5-1 and TRBJ1-6; a possible D gene is TRBD1 (6 bases). V lost 5 bases and J 5 bases, leaving 11 bases between the germline ends. The CDR3 is 14 residues long. The germline gives CDR1 SGHRS, CDR2 YFSETQ. CDR3 amino acids: CASSRSGDNSPLHF. The CDR3 DNA follows: TGCGCCAGCAGTAGGTCAGGGGATAATTCACCCCTCCACTTT.

The chain combines TRBV6-5 with TRBJ2-2, with TRBD1 matching 9 bases. After removal of 7 bases from V and 7 bases from J, the junction contained 7 bases not matched to a gene. CDR3 size: 14 residues. Germline V lookup: CDR1 MNHEY, CDR2 SVGAGI. The DNA for the CDR3 is TGTGCCAGCACCTGGACAGGGGCGGGCGGGGAGCTGTTTTTT. Protein product: CASTWTGAGGELFF.

The chain has TRBV5-4 and TRBJ2-7; a possible D gene is TRBD2 (5 bases). Germline V gene lookup returns CDR1 SGHNT and CDR2 YYREEE (reference sequence). This CDR3 has 16 residues. V lost 3 bases and J 0 bases, leaving 16 bases between the germline ends. The CDR3: CASSSPPGGSSYEQYF. The DNA for the CDR3 is TGTGCCAGCAGCTCCCCTCCTGGCGGGTCCTCCTACGAGCAGTACTTC.

This clone was counted once. V and J are TRBV27 and TRBJ1-2; 7 nucleotides line up with TRBD1. Germline CDR1 MNHEY, CDR2 SMNVEV (reference sequence). V trimming: 5 bases; J trimming: 7 bases; junction bases outside the gene matches: 4. This CDR3 contains 12 residues. The CDR3 sequence: CASSAQGFGYTF. CDR3 sequence (DNA): TGTGCCAGCAGTGCACAGGGGTTTGGCTACACCTTC.

This chain links TRBV7-2 with TRBJ1-3; no reliable D call. In germline, CDR1 is SGHTA, CDR2 FQGNSA. There are 16 residues in the CDR3. V lost 2 bases and J 1 base, leaving 12 bases between the germline ends. The CDR3, as DNA: TGTGCCAGCAGCTTATCCTACCCAGGTTCTGGAAACACCATATATTTT. As protein: CASSLSYPGSGNTIYF.

The V call is TRBV9, the J call TRBJ2-7; D remains unclear. Germline values: CDR1 SGDLS, CDR2 YYNGEE. Trimming removed 0 bases from V and 2 bases from J, with 12 bases in between. The CDR3 has 15 residues. The CDR3, as DNA: TGTGCCAGCAGCGTAGGCTTGTATGGGACCTACGAGCAGTACTTC. This encodes CASSVGLYGTYEQYF.

The chain recombines TRBV14 with TRBJ2-4; D is tentatively TRBD1 or TRBD2 (5 bases each). Trimming left V 3 bases short and J 7 bases short, with 10 bases between. CDR3 length: 13 residues. The germline V gene encodes CDR1 SGHDN and CDR2 FVKESK. The CDR3 is CASSQGTMNIQYF. In nucleotides, the CDR3 is TGTGCCAGCAGCCAGGGGACGATGAACATTCAGTACTTC.

The genes are TRBV18 and TRBJ1-3, with unresolved D. Germline CDR1 reads KGHSH; CDR2 reads LQKENI. V lost 3 bases and J lost 7, with 7 bases in between. This CDR3 has 12 amino acids. The CDR3 protein is CASSPGENTIYF. The DNA for the CDR3 is TGTGCCAGCTCACCCGGCGAGAACACCATATATTTT. Variable domain in full (rest from reference TRBV18 and TRBJ1-3): NAGVMQNPRHLVRRRGQEARLRCSPMKGHSHVYWYRQLPEEGLKFMVYLQKENIIDESGMPKERFSAEFPKEGPSILRIQQVVRGDSAAYFCASSPGENTIYFGEGSWLTVV.

The rearrangement links TRBV14 to TRBJ2-7; a weak D match, TRBD1 (5 bases). The CDR3 is 12 amino acids. From germline, CDR1 is SGHDN and CDR2 FVKESK. Trimming cost V 5 bases and J 1 base, with 6 bases left between them. The CDR3: CASSTGSYEQYF. The CDR3 DNA is TGTGCCAGCAGCACAGGATCCTACGAGCAGTACTTC.